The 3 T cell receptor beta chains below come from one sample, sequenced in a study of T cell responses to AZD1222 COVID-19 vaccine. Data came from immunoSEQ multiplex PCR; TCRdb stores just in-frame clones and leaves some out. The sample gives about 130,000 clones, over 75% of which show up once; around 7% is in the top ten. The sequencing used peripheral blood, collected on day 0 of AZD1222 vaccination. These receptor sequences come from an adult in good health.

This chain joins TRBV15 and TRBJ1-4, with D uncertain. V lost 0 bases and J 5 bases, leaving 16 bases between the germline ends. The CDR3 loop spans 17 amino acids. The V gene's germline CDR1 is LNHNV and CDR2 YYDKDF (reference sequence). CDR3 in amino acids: CATSRDWEGKLNEKLFF. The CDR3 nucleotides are TGTGCCACCAGCAGAGATTGGGAGGGTAAATTGAATGAAAAACTGTTTTTT. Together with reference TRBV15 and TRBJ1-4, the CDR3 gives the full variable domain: DAMVIQNPRYQVTQFGKPVTLSCSQTLNHNVMYWYQQKSSQAPKLLFHYYDKDFNNEADTPDNFQSRRPNTSFCFLDIRSPGLGDTAMYLCATSRDWEGKLNEKLFFGSGTQLSVL.

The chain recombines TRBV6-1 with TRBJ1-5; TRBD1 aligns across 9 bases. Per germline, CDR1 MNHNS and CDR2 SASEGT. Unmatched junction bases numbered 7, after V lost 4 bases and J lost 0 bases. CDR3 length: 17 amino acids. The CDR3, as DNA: TGTGCCAGCAGTGCCGGACAGGGGATCTTTAGCAATCAGCCCCAGCATTTT. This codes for CASSAGQGIFSNQPQHF.

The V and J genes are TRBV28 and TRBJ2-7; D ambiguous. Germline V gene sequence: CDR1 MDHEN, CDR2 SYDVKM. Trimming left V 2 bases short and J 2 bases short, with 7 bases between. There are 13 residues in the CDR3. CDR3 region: CASSLDNPYEQYF. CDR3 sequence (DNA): TGTGCCAGCAGTTTAGACAATCCCTACGAGCAGTACTTC.